These 21 T cell receptor beta chains share one sample of origin, sequenced in a study of T cell clusters in autoimmune cytopenias. TRB was amplified by touch-down multiplex PCR, primer pools A and B combined. TCRdb reprocessed the multiplex PCR reads; each CDR3 protein has one entry and no DNA is given. This table lists approximately 16,000 distinct CDR3 sequences. Each sample's input was about 270 ng genomic DNA, 35,000 to 40,000 genome equivalents. The data were also submitted as part of a second study, on T cell repertoires in aging, cancer and after chemotherapy.

The specimen was peripheral blood. The receptor set was obtained from a human donor in good health.

The chain recombines TRBV5-4 with TRBJ2-7; the D gene TCRdb calls, TRBD1, cannot be checked with no DNA. There are 16 residues in the CDR3. Germline V gene sequence: CDR1 SGHNT, CDR2 YYREEE (reference sequence). CDR3 protein: CASSAGRGDAGYEQYF.

The chain uses TRBV5-6 and TRBJ2-1. The CDR3 totals 16 residues. Germline V lookup: CDR1 SGHDT, CDR2 YYEEEE. CDR3 amino acids: CASSLDLASSYNEQFF.

This sequence joins TRBV7-9 and TRBJ2-5; TCRdb's assignment of TRBD1 cannot be checked, as there is no DNA. CDR1 and CDR2 (germline): SEHNR, FQNEAQ (reference sequence). This CDR3 region has 15 residues. The CDR3 sequence: CASSSRDRGRETQYF. The full variable domain, in which reference TRBV7-9 and TRBJ2-5 provide the parts outside the CDR3, is DTGVSQNPRHKITKRGQNVTFRCDPISEHNRLYWYRQTLGQGPEFLTYFQNEAQLEKSRLLSDRFSAERPKGSFSTLEIQRTEQGDSAMYLCASSSRDRGRETQYFGPGTRLLVL.

This clonotype counts as medium-sized by frequency. The genes are TRBV29-1 and TRBJ2-2; as DNA is missing, the TRBD2 call by TCRdb cannot be tested. The length of the CDR3 is 14 residues. Germline CDR1 SQVTM, CDR2 ANQGSEA. The CDR3 sequence is CSAREIQGLGELFF.

This sequence joins TRBV7-2 and TRBJ2-7; no DNA is available, so the TRBD1 call from TCRdb remains unchecked. Germline assignment: CDR1 SGHTA and CDR2 FQGNSA. The CDR3 covers 14 residues. The CDR3 is CASSLYEGEYEQYF.

This clonotype is identified as medium-sized from frequency. The chain is built from TRBV6-5 and TRBJ2-2; TCRdb indicates TRBD2, and absent DNA this call remains unverified. The CDR3 is 14 amino acids. Germline V gives CDR1 MNHEY, CDR2 SVGAGI. CDR3 amino acids: CASSWDSYTGELFF.

The chain has TRBV18 and TRBJ2-3; the D gene TCRdb calls, TRBD1, cannot be checked with no DNA. There are 15 residues in the CDR3. CDR1 is KGHSH, CDR2 LQKENI, per germline. The CDR3 sequence is CASSPAVGDTDTQYF.

The rearrangement links TRBV5-6 to TRBJ2-5; TCRdb selects TRBD1, and the lack of DNA leaves this call unchecked. The CDR3 sequence is 14 residues long. The germline gives CDR1 SGHDT, CDR2 YYEEEE. CDR3 sequence: CASSPGRVAETQYF.

Judged by frequency, this clonotype is medium-sized. The V gene is TRBV29-1, the J gene TRBJ1-4; the D gene TCRdb calls, TRBD1, cannot be checked with no DNA. CDR3 length equals 12 residues. Germline V CDR1 and CDR2: SQVTM, ANQGSEA. The CDR3 region is CSVGSGGEKLFF. The whole variable domain, remainder taken from reference TRBV29-1 and TRBJ1-4, is SAVISQKPSRDICQRGTSLTIQCQVDSQVTMMFWYRQQPGQSLTLIATANQGSEATYESGFVIDKFPISRPNLTFSTLTVSNMSPEDSSIYLCSVGSGGEKLFFGSGTQLSVL.

This chain links TRBV20-1 with TRBJ2-5; TCRdb proposes TRBD2, but this gene call is untestable without DNA. CDR3 length equals 15 residues. Germline V lookup: CDR1 DFQATT, CDR2 SNEGSKA (reference sequence). CDR3 residues: CSASPVVWGKETQYF.

J is TRBJ2-7 and V is TRBV19; as DNA is missing, the TRBD2 call by TCRdb cannot be tested. Germline V CDR1 and CDR2: LNHDA, SQIVND (reference sequence). This CDR3 contains 14 residues. CDR3 region: CASSKGDTTYEQYF. Complete variable domain (other parts from reference TRBV19 and TRBJ2-7): DGGITQSPKYLFRKEGQNVTLSCEQNLNHDAMYWYRQDPGQGLRLIYYSQIVNDFQKGDIAEGYSVSREKKESFPLTVTSAQKNPTAFYLCASSKGDTTYEQYFGPGTRLTVT.

The chain combines TRBV29-1 with TRBJ1-4. This CDR3 has 12 amino acids. Germline V gene sequence: CDR1 SQVTM, CDR2 ANQGSEA. Here the CDR3 reads CSVLVQNEKLFF.

The rearrangement joins TRBV5-5 to TRBJ2-1; the TCRdb call, TRBD2, lacks DNA for checking. Germline values: CDR1 SGHKS, CDR2 YYEKEE (reference sequence). The CDR3 extends over 18 amino acids. CDR3 amino acids: CASSQDRVRTSGMNEQFF.

This clonotype shows up as medium-sized by frequency. The chain joins TRBV29-1 to TRBJ2-1. This CDR3 has 12 amino acids. The germline V gene has CDR1 SQVTM and CDR2 ANQGSEA. CDR3 protein: CSVAAAYNEQFF.

The chain carries TRBV30 and TRBJ2-6. The germline V gene has CDR1 GTSNPN and CDR2 SVGIG (reference sequence). This CDR3 is built from 14 residues. The CDR3: CAWRVNSGANVLTF. Variable domain in full (rest from reference TRBV30 and TRBJ2-6): SQTIHQWPATLVQPVGSPLSLECTVEGTSNPNLYWYRQAAGRGLQLLFYSVGIGQISSEVPQNLSASRPQDRQFILSSKKLLLSDSGFYLCAWRVNSGANVLTFGAGSRLTVL.

The chain carries TRBV6-2 or TRBV6-3 and TRBJ2-7; TCRdb gives TRBD1 as the D gene, but with no DNA this cannot be confirmed. The germline gives CDR1 MNHEY, CDR2 SVGEGT. CDR3 size: 12 residues. The CDR3: CASQTGTYEQYF.

The rearrangement uses TRBV13 and TRBJ2-1; the TCRdb call, TRBD1, lacks DNA for checking. The CDR3 length is 18 residues. Looked up from germline, CDR1 is PRHDT and CDR2 is FYEKMQ (reference sequence). CDR3 region: CASSFRSGRPSAHNEQFF.

V and J are TRBV10-1 and TRBJ2-5. From germline, CDR1 is WNHNN and CDR2 SYGVQD (reference sequence). This CDR3 is 14 amino acids long. CDR3: CASSESPNGETQYF.

The chain carries TRBV6-5 and TRBJ2-7; TCRdb names TRBD2, which stays unverified in the absence of DNA. Per germline, CDR1 MNHEY and CDR2 SVGAGI. CDR3 length: 14 residues. CDR3 amino acids: CASSSTEGLYEQYF.

J is TRBJ2-1 and V is TRBV6-5. Germline lookup yields CDR1 MNHEY and CDR2 SVGAGI. The CDR3 is 12 residues long. The CDR3 region is CASSWDSNEQFF.

This clonotype registers medium-sized by frequency. The rearrangement links TRBV29-1 to TRBJ1-2. The CDR3 is 11 amino acids. Germline V gene data show CDR1 as SQVTM and CDR2 as ANQGSEA. CDR3 residues: CSVEITSRYTF.